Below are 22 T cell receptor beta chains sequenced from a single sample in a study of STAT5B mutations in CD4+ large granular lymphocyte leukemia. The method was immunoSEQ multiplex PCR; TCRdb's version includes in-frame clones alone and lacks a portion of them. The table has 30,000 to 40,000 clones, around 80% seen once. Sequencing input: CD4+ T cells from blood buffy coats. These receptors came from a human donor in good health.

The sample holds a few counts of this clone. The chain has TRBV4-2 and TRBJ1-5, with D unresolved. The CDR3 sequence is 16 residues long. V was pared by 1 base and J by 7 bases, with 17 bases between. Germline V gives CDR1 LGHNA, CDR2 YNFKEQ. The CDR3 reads CASSQGWLREGQPQHF. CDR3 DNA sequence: TGTGCCAGCAGCCAAGGATGGTTGCGGGAAGGGCAGCCCCAGCATTTT.

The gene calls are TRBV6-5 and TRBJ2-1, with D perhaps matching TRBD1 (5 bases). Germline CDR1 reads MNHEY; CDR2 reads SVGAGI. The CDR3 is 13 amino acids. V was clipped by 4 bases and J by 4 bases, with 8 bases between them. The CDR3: CASSSRQYNEQFF. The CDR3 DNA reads TGTGCCAGCAGTTCGAGACAGTACAATGAGCAGTTCTTC.

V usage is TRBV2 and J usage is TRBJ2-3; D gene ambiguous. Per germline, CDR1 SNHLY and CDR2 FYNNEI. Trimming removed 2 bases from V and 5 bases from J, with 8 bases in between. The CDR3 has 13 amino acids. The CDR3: CASSERRLDTQYF. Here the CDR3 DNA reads TGTGCCAGCAGTGAACGGCGGCTAGATACGCAGTATTTT.

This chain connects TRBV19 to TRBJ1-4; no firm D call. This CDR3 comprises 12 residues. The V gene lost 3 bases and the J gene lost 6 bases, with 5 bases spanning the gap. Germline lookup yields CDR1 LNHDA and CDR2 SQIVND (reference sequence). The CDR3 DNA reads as TGTGCCAGTAGTATGAACCATGAAAAACTGTTTTTT. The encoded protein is CASSMNHEKLFF. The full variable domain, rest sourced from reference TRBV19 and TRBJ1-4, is DGGITQSPKYLFRKEGQNVTLSCEQNLNHDAMYWYRQDPGQGLRLIYYSQIVNDFQKGDIAEGYSVSREKKESFPLTVTSAQKNPTAFYLCASSMNHEKLFFGSGTQLSVL.

CDR3 in DNA: TGTGCCAGCAGCTTTAAGGCGTCCTTGGGGCAGTACTTC. Its translation is CASSFKASLGQYF. The rearrangement joins TRBV7-2 to TRBJ2-7; D remains unclear. The germline V gene has CDR1 SGHTA and CDR2 FQGNSA. This CDR3 has 13 residues. V lost 3 bases and J lost 9, with 15 bases in between. Using reference TRBV7-2 and TRBJ2-7 for the parts outside the CDR3, the full variable domain is GAGVSQSPSNKVTEKGKDVELRCDPISGHTALYWYRQSLGQGLEFLIYFQGNSAPDKSGLPSDRFSAERTGGSVSTLTIQRTQQEDSAVYLCASSFKASLGQYFGPGTRLTVT.

The CDR3 DNA reads TGCAGCGTTGCTGGGGGTTTTCAGGGCGGGGAGCTGTTTTTT. Residues: CSVAGGFQGGELFF. The chain links TRBV29-1 to TRBJ2-2; D might be TRBD1 or TRBD2, each matching 5 bases. CDR1 and CDR2 (germline): SQVTM, ANQGSEA. The CDR3 is 14 residues long. Trimming removed 4 bases from V and 7 bases from J, with 16 bases in between.

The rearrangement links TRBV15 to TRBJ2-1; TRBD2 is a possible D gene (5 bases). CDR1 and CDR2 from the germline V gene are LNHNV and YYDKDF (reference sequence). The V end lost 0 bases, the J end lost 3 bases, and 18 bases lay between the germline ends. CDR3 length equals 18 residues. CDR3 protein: CATSREGPKRAGYNEQFF. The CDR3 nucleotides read TGTGCCACCAGCAGAGAAGGACCTAAGAGGGCAGGCTACAATGAGCAGTTCTTC.

In DNA, the CDR3 is TGTGCCAGCAGTGCCCTCTTGGGGTTGGCCGGGGAGCTGTTTTTT. Its translation: CASSALLGLAGELFF. V and J are TRBV2 and TRBJ2-2; no reliable D call. The CDR3 has 15 amino acids. The germline V gene has CDR1 SNHLY and CDR2 FYNNEI. V was trimmed by 4 bases and J by 6 bases, leaving 15 bases between them.

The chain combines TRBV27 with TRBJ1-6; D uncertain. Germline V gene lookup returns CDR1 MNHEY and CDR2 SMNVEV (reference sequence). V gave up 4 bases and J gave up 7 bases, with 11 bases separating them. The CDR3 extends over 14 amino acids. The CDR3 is CASSWNPINSPLHF. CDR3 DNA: TGTGCCAGCAGTTGGAATCCGATCAATTCACCCCTCCACTTT.

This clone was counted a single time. The CDR3 nucleotides read TGTGCCAGTATTGACCCCCCTGGGGCCAACGTCCTGACTTTC. Translating it yields CASIDPPGANVLTF. This sequence joins TRBV19 and TRBJ2-6; D remains unclear. Trimming cost V 7 bases and J 2 bases, with 9 bases left between them. Germline V gene lookup returns CDR1 LNHDA and CDR2 SQIVND (reference sequence). This CDR3 has 14 residues. The whole variable domain, filled in from reference TRBV19 and TRBJ2-6, reads DGGITQSPKYLFRKEGQNVTLSCEQNLNHDAMYWYRQDPGQGLRLIYYSQIVNDFQKGDIAEGYSVSREKKESFPLTVTSAQKNPTAFYLCASIDPPGANVLTFGAGSRLTVL.

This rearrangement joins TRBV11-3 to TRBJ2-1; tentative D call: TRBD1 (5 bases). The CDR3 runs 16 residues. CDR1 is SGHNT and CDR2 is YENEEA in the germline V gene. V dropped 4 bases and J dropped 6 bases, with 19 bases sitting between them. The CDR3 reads CASSSGQGFGSNEQFF. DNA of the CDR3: TGTGCCAGCAGCTCGGGCCAGGGTTTCGGGTCCAATGAGCAGTTCTTC.

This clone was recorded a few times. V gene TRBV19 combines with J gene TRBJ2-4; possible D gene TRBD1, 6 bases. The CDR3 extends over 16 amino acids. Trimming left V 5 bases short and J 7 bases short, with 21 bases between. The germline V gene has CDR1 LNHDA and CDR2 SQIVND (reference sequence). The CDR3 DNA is TGTGCCAGTAGTGTTATACCGGGACAAGGGGTCAACATTCAGTACTTC. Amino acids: CASSVIPGQGVNIQYF.

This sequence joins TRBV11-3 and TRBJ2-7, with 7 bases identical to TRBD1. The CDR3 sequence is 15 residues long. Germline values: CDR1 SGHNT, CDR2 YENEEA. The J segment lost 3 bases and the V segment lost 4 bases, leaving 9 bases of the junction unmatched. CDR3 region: CASSSQQGMDYEQYF. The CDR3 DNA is TGTGCCAGCAGCTCCCAACAGGGGATGGACTACGAGCAGTACTTC.

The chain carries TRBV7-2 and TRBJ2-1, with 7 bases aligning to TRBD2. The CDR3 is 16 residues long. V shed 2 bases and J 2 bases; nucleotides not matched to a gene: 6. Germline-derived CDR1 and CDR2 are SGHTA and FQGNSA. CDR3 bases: TGTGCCAGCAGCTTATCCCTCCGGGGGGCCTACAATGAGCAGTTCTTC. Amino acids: CASSLSLRGAYNEQFF.

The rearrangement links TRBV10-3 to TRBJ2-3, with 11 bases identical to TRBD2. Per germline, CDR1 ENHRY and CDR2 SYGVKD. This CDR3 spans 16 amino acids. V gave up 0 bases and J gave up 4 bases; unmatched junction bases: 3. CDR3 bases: TGTGCCATCAGTGAGTCTAGCGGGAGGGCCGCAGATACGCAGTATTTT. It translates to CAISESSGRAADTQYF.

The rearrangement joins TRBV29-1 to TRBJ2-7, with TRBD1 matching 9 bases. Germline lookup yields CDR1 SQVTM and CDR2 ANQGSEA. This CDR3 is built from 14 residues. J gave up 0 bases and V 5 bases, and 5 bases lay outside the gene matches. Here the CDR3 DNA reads TGCAGCGTTCGGACAGGGGTAAGCTCCTACGAGCAGTACTTC. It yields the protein CSVRTGVSSYEQYF.

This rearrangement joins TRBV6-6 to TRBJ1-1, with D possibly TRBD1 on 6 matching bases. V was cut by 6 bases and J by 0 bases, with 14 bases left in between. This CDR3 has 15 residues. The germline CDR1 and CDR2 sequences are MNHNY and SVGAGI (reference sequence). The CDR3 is CASRSPGTLNTEAFF. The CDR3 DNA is TGTGCCAGCAGAAGCCCCGGGACACTGAACACTGAAGCTTTCTTT.

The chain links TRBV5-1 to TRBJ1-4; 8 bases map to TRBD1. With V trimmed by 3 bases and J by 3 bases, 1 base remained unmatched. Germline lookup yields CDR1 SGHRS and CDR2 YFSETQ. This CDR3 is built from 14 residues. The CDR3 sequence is CASSSGGPNEKLFF. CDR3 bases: TGCGCCAGCAGCTCAGGGGGCCCTAATGAAAAACTGTTTTTT.

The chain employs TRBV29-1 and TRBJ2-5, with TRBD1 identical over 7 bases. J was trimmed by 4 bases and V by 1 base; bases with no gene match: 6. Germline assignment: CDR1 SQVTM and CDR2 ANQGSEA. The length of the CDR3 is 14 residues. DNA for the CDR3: TGCAGCGTTGAAGTTCGACAGGGTCCAGAGACCCAGTACTTC. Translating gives CSVEVRQGPETQYF.

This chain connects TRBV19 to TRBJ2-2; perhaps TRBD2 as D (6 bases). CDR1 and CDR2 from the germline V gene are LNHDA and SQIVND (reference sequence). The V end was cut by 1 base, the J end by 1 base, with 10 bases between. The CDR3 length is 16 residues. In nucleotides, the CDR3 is TGTGCCAGTAGTATAGGGGGGGTTTGGAACACCGGGGAGCTGTTTTTT. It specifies CASSIGGVWNTGELFF.

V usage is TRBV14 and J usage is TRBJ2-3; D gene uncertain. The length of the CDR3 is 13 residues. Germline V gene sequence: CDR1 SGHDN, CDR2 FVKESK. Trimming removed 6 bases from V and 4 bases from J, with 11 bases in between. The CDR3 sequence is CASRGMGADTQYF. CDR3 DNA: TGTGCCAGCAGAGGAATGGGCGCAGATACGCAGTATTTT.

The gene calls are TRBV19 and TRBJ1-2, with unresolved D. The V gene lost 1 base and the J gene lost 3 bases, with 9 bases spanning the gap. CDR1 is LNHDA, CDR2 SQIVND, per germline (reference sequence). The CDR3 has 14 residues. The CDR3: CASSIAGTYYGYTF. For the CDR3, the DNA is TGTGCCAGTAGTATAGCTGGCACATACTATGGCTACACCTTC.